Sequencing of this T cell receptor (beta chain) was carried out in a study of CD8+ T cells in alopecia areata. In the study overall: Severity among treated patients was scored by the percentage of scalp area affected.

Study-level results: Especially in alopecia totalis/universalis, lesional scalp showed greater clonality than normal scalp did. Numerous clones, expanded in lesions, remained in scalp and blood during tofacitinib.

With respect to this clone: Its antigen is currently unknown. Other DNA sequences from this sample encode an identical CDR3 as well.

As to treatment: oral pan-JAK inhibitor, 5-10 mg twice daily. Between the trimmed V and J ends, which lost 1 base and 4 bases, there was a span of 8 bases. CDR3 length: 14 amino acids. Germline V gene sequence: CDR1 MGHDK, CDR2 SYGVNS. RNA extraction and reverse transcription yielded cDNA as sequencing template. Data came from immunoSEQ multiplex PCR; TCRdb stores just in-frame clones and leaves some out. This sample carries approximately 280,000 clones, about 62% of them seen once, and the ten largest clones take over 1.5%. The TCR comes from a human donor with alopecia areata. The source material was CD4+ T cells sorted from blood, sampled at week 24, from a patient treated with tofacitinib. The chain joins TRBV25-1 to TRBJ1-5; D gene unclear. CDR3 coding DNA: TGTGCCAGCAGTGAATCGGGCGGTAATCAGCCCCAGCATTTT. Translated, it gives CASSESGGNQPQHF.